These T cell receptor beta chains were read from a single sample in a study of T cells in Graves' hyperthyroidism and ophthalmopathy. One entry per CDR3 protein, called by TCRdb with MiXCR from the multiplex PCR reads. The sample carries 250,000 to 350,000 distinct CDR3 sequences, 15% to 20% recorded once. Sequenced material: blood. All receptors derive from a woman aged 60-75 years with Graves' ophthalmopathy. Each CDR3 is given with its conserved first and last residue. D genes are given only for firm matches. Where a row states a size, it is once, few, many or the class of an expanded clone; other rows omit it.

J	size	V	D	CDR3	DNA
TRBJ2-1	.	TRBV7-9	.	CASSPGTEFGVLEQFF	TGTGCCAGCAGCCCCGGCACGGAATTTGGGGTTCTAGAGCAGTTCTTC
TRBJ1-2	.	TRBV19	.	CASRTGNYGYTF	TGTGCCAGTAGAACCGGGAACTATGGCTACACCTTC
TRBJ1-1	.	TRBV11-1	TRBD1	CASSSGDRGLTEAFF	TGTGCCAGCAGCTCCGGGGACAGGGGGCTTACTGAAGCTTTCTTT
TRBJ1-1	.	TRBV4-3	.	CASSQEGSIRNTEAFF	TGCGCCAGCAGCCAAGAAGGGTCTATACGGAACACTGAAGCTTTCTTT
TRBJ2-5	few	TRBV6-1	TRBD1	CASGPGQGVETQYF	TGTGCCAGCGGCCCGGGACAGGGGGTGGAGACCCAGTACTTC
TRBJ2-7	many	TRBV11-2	TRBD2	CASSSTRLAGALYEQYF	TGTGCCAGCAGCTCCACTAGACTAGCGGGGGCCCTATACGAGCAGTACTTC
TRBJ1-5	many	TRBV20-1	.	CSATRTDPNQPQHF	TGCAGTGCTACAAGGACCGACCCGAATCAGCCCCAGCATTTT
TRBJ2-5	many	TRBV27	.	CATKRYQYQETQYF	TGTGCCACCAAGCGATACCAGTACCAAGAGACCCAGTACTTC
TRBJ2-1	.	TRBV5-5	TRBD2	CASSYLAGGLNEQFF	TGTGCCAGCAGCTACCTAGCGGGGGGGCTCAATGAGCAGTTCTTC
TRBJ2-5	many	TRBV20-1	.	CSSGYQETQYF	TGCAGTTCCGGTTACCAAGAGACCCAGTACTTC
TRBJ1-2	.	TRBV7-2	.	CASSLDQNYGYTF	TGTGCCAGCAGCTTAGACCAAAACTATGGCTACACCTTC
TRBJ2-5	many	TRBV10-2	.	CASSESIGVQETQYF	TGCGCCAGCAGTGAGTCCATCGGAGTCCAAGAGACCCAGTACTTC
TRBJ2-3	many	TRBV18	.	CASSGGSTDTQYF	TGTGCCAGCTCCGGGGGTAGCACAGATACGCAGTATTTT
TRBJ2-1	many	TRBV5-1	TRBD2	CASSLTSGRYNEQFF	TGCGCCAGCAGCCTGACTAGCGGGAGGTATAATGAGCAGTTCTTC
TRBJ1-1	once	TRBV4-3	.	CASSQEVGTNTEAFF	TGCGCCAGCAGCCAAGAAGTTGGCACGAACACTGAAGCTTTCTTT
TRBJ2-2	few	TRBV6-6	.	CASSYDLTGIRSTGELFF	TGTGCCAGCAGTTACGATCTCACTGGAATACGTAGCACCGGGGAGCTGTTTTTT
TRBJ2-5	.	TRBV5-1	TRBD1	CASSRGQSQETQYF	TGCGCCAGCAGCCGGGGACAGTCTCAAGAGACCCAGTACTTC
TRBJ1-2	many	TRBV6-1	.	CASSRSDGWAYGYTF	TGTGCCAGCAGTAGATCGGACGGATGGGCCTATGGCTACACCTTC
TRBJ1-5	many	TRBV20-1	.	CSARDNFNQPQHF	TGCAGTGCTAGAGATAACTTTAATCAGCCCCAGCATTTT
TRBJ2-2	.	TRBV6-1	.	CASSVVSGAGELFF	TGTGCCAGCAGTGTTGTCAGCGGCGCCGGGGAGCTGTTTTTT
TRBJ1-1	few	TRBV9	TRBD1	CASSVGEDRGRGTEAFF	TGTGCCAGCAGCGTAGGAGAGGACAGGGGGCGCGGAACTGAAGCTTTCTTT
TRBJ1-4	many	TRBV7-9	TRBD1	CASSLAGTGREKLFF	TGTGCCAGCAGCTTAGCCGGGACAGGGCGTGAAAAACTGTTTTTT
TRBJ2-1	many	TRBV28	TRBD1	CASSSQTGGSYNEQFF	TGTGCCAGCAGCTCCCAGACAGGGGGCTCCTACAATGAGCAGTTCTTC
TRBJ2-1	.	TRBV6-1	TRBD1	CASSGQGATFSSYNEQFF	TGTGCCAGCAGTGGTCAGGGGGCGACTTTTAGCTCCTACAATGAGCAGTTCTTC
TRBJ2-7	.	TRBV12-3/TRBV12-4	TRBD1	CASGYKQGRTVEQYF	TGTGCCAGCGGCTATAAACAGGGGAGAACGGTCGAGCAGTACTTC
TRBJ2-5	many	TRBV7-3	.	CASSPAGISGTQYF	TGTGCCAGCAGCCCGGCTGGGATTTCTGGGACCCAGTACTTC
TRBJ2-1	few	TRBV20-1	TRBD2	CSPHRGRGEQFF	TGCAGTCCACACCGGGGGAGGGGTGAGCAGTTCTTC
TRBJ1-1	.	TRBV29-1	.	CSGGGGNTEAFF	TGCAGCGGGGGAGGGGGGAACACTGAAGCTTTCTTT
TRBJ2-7	many	TRBV20-1	.	CSARDASGPSEQYF	TGCAGTGCTAGAGATGCTTCAGGCCCGAGCGAGCAGTACTTC
TRBJ1-1	.	TRBV20-1	.	CSARRGYHDTEAFF	TGCAGTGCTAGGCGTGGGTATCACGACACTGAAGCTTTCTTT
TRBJ2-5	many	TRBV7-2	.	CASSFGMGGIQETQYF	TGTGCCAGCAGCTTCGGTATGGGCGGGATCCAAGAGACCCAGTACTTC
TRBJ2-1	many	TRBV10-3	TRBD1	CAISEFTGTGTPGEQFF	TGTGCCATCAGTGAGTTTACCGGGACAGGGACCCCAGGGGAGCAGTTCTTC
TRBJ1-1	few	TRBV29-1	.	CSVSHNYRTAFF	TGCAGCGTTTCCCACAACTATAGGACAGCTTTCTTT
TRBJ2-1	many	TRBV20-1	TRBD1	CSASYGQGPLNEQFF	TGCAGTGCTAGTTACGGACAGGGGCCCCTCAATGAGCAGTTCTTC
TRBJ1-4	.	TRBV25-1	.	CASSEATTNEKLFF	TGTGCCAGCAGTGAGGCTACAACTAATGAAAAACTGTTTTTT
TRBJ2-7	few	TRBV5-1	.	CASSSRPGLDEQYF	TGCGCCAGCAGCTCTAGGCCGGGGTTGGACGAGCAGTACTTC
TRBJ2-1	few	TRBV4-2	TRBD2	CASSQATSGSTEQFF	TGTGCCAGCAGCCAAGCGACTAGCGGGAGTACTGAGCAGTTCTTC
TRBJ2-7	many	TRBV6-1	.	CASSDQFSEQYF	TGTGCCAGCAGTGATCAGTTTAGCGAGCAGTACTTC
TRBJ1-1	few	TRBV5-1	TRBD1	CASSLQGGEATEAFF	TGCGCCAGCAGCTTGCAGGGGGGAGAGGCCACTGAAGCTTTCTTT
TRBJ2-7	.	TRBV27	.	CASSFSGYYEQYF	TGTGCCAGCAGTTTCAGTGGGTACTACGAGCAGTACTTC
TRBJ2-3	many	TRBV2	.	CASRFIRQAPKSTDTQYF	TGTGCCAGCCGATTTATAAGACAGGCCCCCAAAAGCACAGATACGCAGTATTTT
TRBJ2-7	.	TRBV20-1	.	CSARDRRGPYEQYF	TGCAGTGCTAGAGACCGGAGGGGACCCTACGAGCAGTACTTC
TRBJ1-2	.	TRBV6-5	TRBD1	CASSYTGERYGCTF	TGTGCCAGCAGTTACACAGGGGAACGCTATGGCTGCACCTTC